Below are 28 T cell receptor beta chains sequenced from a single sample in a study of CD8 T cells in Susac syndrome. Random hexamers were used to reverse transcribe the RNA input (about 0.5 to 1 ug). Each CDR3 protein gets one entry after TCRdb re-called the immunoSEQ multiplex PCR reads with MiXCR. The sample contains a few hundred thousand distinct CDR3 sequences, just under 95% of which appear only once. Material: CD4+ T cells from PBMCs. The source is a human donor with multiple sclerosis.

Here the CDR3 reads CASSPGLSQETQYF. DNA for the CDR3: TGTGCCAGCTCACCGGGACTGAGTCAAGAGACCCAGTACTTC. This rearrangement joins TRBV18 to TRBJ2-5; TRBD2 might be the D (6 bases). Trimming shortened V by 3 bases and J by 2 bases, and 10 bases separated the two germline ends. This CDR3 region has 14 residues. Per the germline V gene, CDR1 is KGHSH and CDR2 is LQKENI.

The chain combines TRBV29-1 with TRBJ2-3; the D is unclear. The CDR3 totals 11 residues. With 7 bases removed from V and 6 bases from J, the gap between germline ends came to 11 bases. The germline CDR1 and CDR2 sequences are SQVTM and ANQGSEA. The DNA of the CDR3 is TGCAGCGCCCTTCTGGCGGATACGCAGTATTTT. Protein sequence: CSALLADTQYF.

This chain uses TRBV18 with TRBJ1-1; the D gene is possibly TRBD1 (5 bases). The CDR3 is 16 amino acids. Germline values: CDR1 KGHSH, CDR2 LQKENI. V was trimmed by 0 bases and J by 6 bases, leaving 17 bases between them. The CDR3 coding sequence is TGTGCCAGCTCACCACCGGCAACAGGAGGCGCCCCTGAAGCTTTCTTT. Its protein product is CASSPPATGGAPEAFF.

The chain employs TRBV15 and TRBJ1-1; maybe TRBD1 (6 bases). V was shortened by 5 bases and J by 1 base, with 11 bases between the two germline ends. In germline, CDR1 is LNHNV, CDR2 YYDKDF (reference sequence). The CDR3 covers 14 residues. The CDR3: CATSLGARNTEAFF. DNA for the CDR3: TGTGCCACCAGCCTGGGGGCCCGGAACACTGAAGCTTTCTTT.

This clonotype is a singleton in its sample. The chain couples TRBV2 to TRBJ2-1; TRBD2 matches at 9 bases. V was clipped by 7 bases and J by 2 bases; unmatched bases: 6. The CDR3 has 15 residues. The germline gives CDR1 SNHLY, CDR2 FYNNEI. The CDR3 bases are TGTGCCAGCATCAGAGTAGCGGGGGCCTACAATGAGCAGTTCTTC. The encoded protein is CASIRVAGAYNEQFF.

J is TRBJ1-5 and V is TRBV11-2; D unresolved. The CDR3 is 13 residues long. Trimming removed 5 bases at V and 6 bases at J, with 11 bases between. CDR1 is SGHAT, CDR2 FQNNGV, per germline. The CDR3 region is CASSLTVLQPQHF. CDR3 nucleotides: TGTGCCAGCAGCCTTACGGTTCTTCAGCCCCAGCATTTT.

The chain links TRBV18 to TRBJ2-1; the D is unclear. This CDR3 spans 12 amino acids. Trimming shortened V by 6 bases and J by 2 bases, and 5 bases separated the two germline ends. Germline lookup yields CDR1 KGHSH and CDR2 LQKENI. CDR3 in DNA: TGTGCCAGCTCGTTACCCTACAATGAGCAGTTCTTC. Its translation is CASSLPYNEQFF.

The rearrangement joins TRBV12-3 or TRBV12-4 to TRBJ2-7; D is ambiguous. The CDR3 loop spans 13 amino acids. V was trimmed by 6 bases and J by 3 bases, leaving 12 bases between them. In DNA, the CDR3 is TGTGCCAGCAGCCGAAACCCATTCTACGAGCAGTACTTC. This gives the protein CASSRNPFYEQYF.

V and J are TRBV12-3 or TRBV12-4 and TRBJ1-2, with TRBD1 as a possible D gene (6 bases). Trimming took 6 bases from V and 6 from J, leaving 17 bases between them. The CDR3 consists of 14 residues. As DNA, the CDR3 is TGTGCCAGCAGCCGACAGGACACGCCAAATGGCTACACCTTC. Protein: CASSRQDTPNGYTF.

This sequence joins TRBV12-3 or TRBV12-4 and TRBJ2-5; TRBD2 might be the D (6 bases). The CDR3 spans 13 residues. Trimming stripped 6 bases from V and 5 bases from J, with 13 bases between. The CDR3 sequence: CASRLWGEETQYF. CDR3 DNA sequence: TGTGCCAGCAGATTATGGGGGGAGGAGACCCAGTACTTC.

The chain combines TRBV15 with TRBJ2-3; D is possibly TRBD1 or TRBD2 (6 bases each). V dropped 3 bases and J dropped 6 bases, with 16 bases sitting between them. Germline V gene data show CDR1 as LNHNV and CDR2 as YYDKDF (reference sequence). The CDR3 is 15 amino acids. CDR3 region: CATSRSRGAYDTQYF. In nucleotides, the CDR3 is TGTGCCACCAGCAGGTCAAGGGGGGCCTATGATACGCAGTATTTT.

The chain has TRBV9 and TRBJ2-3; the D is unclear. Germline CDR1 and CDR2: SGDLS and YYNGEE. The CDR3 is 14 amino acids. Trimming took off 4 bases at V and 4 bases at J, with 13 bases between the two ends. The DNA for the CDR3 is TGTGCCAGCAGCCTCTCCCTCCAACCAGATACGCAGTATTTT. Translation gives CASSLSLQPDTQYF.

This clonotype showed up just once. CDR3 sequence: CSSRPLGQETQYF. The CDR3 DNA is TGCAGCTCCCGGCCCTTAGGGCAAGAGACCCAGTACTTC. This rearrangement joins TRBV29-1 to TRBJ2-5, with no clear D. V gave up 8 bases and J gave up 2 bases, with 15 bases separating them. Germline loops: CDR1 SQVTM, CDR2 ANQGSEA. This CDR3 has 13 residues.

The rearrangement uses TRBV20-1 and TRBJ1-2; 8 bases are a match to TRBD1. Trimming cost V 6 bases and J 3 bases; bases outside gene matches: 3. The germline gives CDR1 DFQATT, CDR2 SNEGSKA (reference sequence). The CDR3 is made up of 12 amino acids. The CDR3 region has the DNA TGCAGTGCCATACAGGGGGACTATGGCTACACCTTC. Translating it yields CSAIQGDYGYTF.

The gene calls are TRBV6-5 and TRBJ2-7, with unresolved D. Trimming took 6 bases from V and 6 from J, leaving 18 bases between them. The CDR3 length is 14 residues. Germline V lookup: CDR1 MNHEY, CDR2 SVGAGI. The CDR3 reads CASRSMGSGGEQYV. DNA for the CDR3: TGTGCCAGCAGATCCATGGGATCGGGTGGCGAGCAGTACGTC.

V and J are TRBV29-1 and TRBJ2-3; 7 nucleotides agree with TRBD1. The J segment lost 5 bases and the V segment lost 7 bases, leaving 9 bases of the junction unmatched. The CDR3 length is 13 residues. CDR1 and CDR2 from the germline V gene are SQVTM and ANQGSEA. CDR3 loop: CSANRGSEDTQYF. CDR3 coding DNA: TGCAGCGCTAACAGGGGCTCAGAAGATACGCAGTATTTT.

V usage is TRBV7-9 and J usage is TRBJ2-4, with 7 nucleotides matching TRBD1. Germline CDR1 and CDR2: SEHNR and FQNEAQ (reference sequence). CDR3 size: 15 residues. J lost 6 bases, V lost 0 bases, and 5 bases had no gene match. The CDR3 region is CASSLAGRTGNIQYF. The CDR3 DNA is TGTGCCAGCAGCTTAGCCGGCCGGACAGGAAACATTCAGTACTTC.

This clonotype was seen a single time. The genes are TRBV7-2 and TRBJ2-7; D is possibly TRBD1 (5 bases). From germline, CDR1 is SGHTA and CDR2 FQGNSA. This CDR3 is 15 amino acids long. The V and J ends lost 1 base and 5 bases respectively, with 15 bases between them. The CDR3 DNA sequence: TGTGCCAGCAGCTTAGGGGGCGGCTTGGAGAACGAGCAGTACGTC. Protein sequence: CASSLGGGLENEQYV.

This chain links TRBV20-1 with TRBJ2-7; maybe TRBD1 (6 bases). CDR3 length: 13 residues. The germline V gene encodes CDR1 DFQATT and CDR2 SNEGSKA (reference sequence). V was pared by 1 base and J by 5 bases, with 12 bases between. In DNA, the CDR3 is TGCAGTGCTAGAGGCAGGGGTTTTAACGAGCAGTACGTC. Protein product: CSARGRGFNEQYV.

This clonotype was seen just once. The gene calls are TRBV30 and TRBJ2-2; no reliable D call. The CDR3 loop spans 14 amino acids. Germline CDR1 reads GTSNPN; CDR2 reads SVGIG (reference sequence). Between the trimmed V and J ends, which lost 0 bases and 6 bases, there was a span of 11 bases. The DNA of the CDR3 is TGTGCCTGGAGTGTACACCCGGGTGCCGGGGAGCTGTTTTTT. It specifies CAWSVHPGAGELFF.

The chain couples TRBV3-1 to TRBJ2-5, with 7 nucleotides matching TRBD1. The V gene end was trimmed by 2 bases and the J gene end by 5 bases; junction bases not matched to a gene: 2. The CDR3 runs to 13 residues. Germline V gene lookup returns CDR1 LGHDT and CDR2 YNNKEL (reference sequence). CDR3 nucleotide sequence: TGTGCCAGCAGCCAACAGACAGGGGAGACCCAGTACTTC. This encodes CASSQQTGETQYF.

The rearrangement joins TRBV10-3 to TRBJ2-3, with D perhaps being TRBD1 or TRBD2 (5 bases each). Trimming removed 8 bases from V and 2 bases from J, with 8 bases in between. This CDR3 has 12 residues. Germline-derived CDR1 and CDR2 are ENHRY and SYGVKD. This CDR3 is CAIGGTTDTQYF. The CDR3 DNA reads as TGTGCCATCGGGGGTACCACAGATACGCAGTATTTT.

The chain recombines TRBV4-2 with TRBJ2-4; 9 nucleotides align to TRBD1. V was clipped by 4 bases and J by 6 bases; unmatched bases: 16. This CDR3 comprises 18 residues. Looked up from germline, CDR1 is LGHNA and CDR2 is YNFKEQ. CDR3 protein: CASSPPTDANRGRNIQYF. The CDR3, as DNA: TGTGCCAGCAGCCCCCCGACTGACGCTAACAGGGGGCGAAACATTCAGTACTTC.

J is TRBJ2-3 and V is TRBV20-1, with no clear D. Germline V lookup: CDR1 DFQATT, CDR2 SNEGSKA (reference sequence). V shed 3 bases and J shed 0 bases, with 13 bases lying between them. The CDR3 spans 15 residues. The CDR3 sequence: CSARVTLESTDTQYF. CDR3 sequence (DNA): TGCAGTGCTAGGGTGACGCTCGAAAGCACAGATACGCAGTATTTT.

The chain carries TRBV4-2 and TRBJ2-1; 13 nucleotides match TRBD2. The germline CDR1 and CDR2 sequences are LGHNA and YNFKEQ. The ends lost 3 bases at V and 0 bases at J; junction bases unmatched: 8. This CDR3 is 19 amino acids long. This CDR3 reads CASSQGTSGTSSSYNEQFF. The CDR3 coding sequence is TGTGCCAGCAGCCAGGGGACTAGCGGGACCTCTAGCTCCTACAATGAGCAGTTCTTC.

This clonotype was counted a single time. At one boundary the junction diverges from the germline segment, which might be a read error. V is TRBV12-3 or TRBV12-4 and J is TRBJ2-2, with D perhaps TRBD2 (5 bases). The CDR3 consists of 14 residues. In DNA, the CDR3 is TGTGCCAGCAGCTTAGCGACCGAGACCGGGGAGCTGTTTTTT. It specifies CASSLATETGELFF.

V usage is TRBV7-9 and J usage is TRBJ2-6, with a tentative D call TRBD2 (5 bases). Trimming pared 1 base from V and 0 bases from J, leaving 7 bases between. The CDR3 covers 16 residues. Germline CDR1 SEHNR, CDR2 FQNEAQ (reference sequence). DNA for the CDR3: TGTGCCAGCAGCTTAGTAGCGTCCTCTGGGGCCAACGTCCTGACTTTC. It specifies CASSLVASSGANVLTF.

This sequence joins TRBV10-3 and TRBJ2-3; 12 nucleotides align to TRBD2. Germline values: CDR1 ENHRY, CDR2 SYGVKD. This CDR3 has 16 amino acids. The J segment lost 5 bases and the V segment lost 4 bases, leaving 7 bases of the junction unmatched. CDR3 residues: CAISAASGGAQDTQYF. CDR3 coding DNA: TGTGCCATCAGTGCGGCTAGCGGGGGGGCCCAAGATACGCAGTATTTT.